This T cell receptor beta chain was observed in a study of shared clonotypes between healthy human individuals. CDR3 size: 11 residues. The germline V and J ends were trimmed by 7 bases and 3 bases, with 6 bases remaining between them. Germline assignment: CDR1 SGHTA and CDR2 FQGNSA. The split of CD4+ cells yielded CD45RA+ naive and CD45RA-negative memory subsets. Deep was the level at which the assay was run. Measured with immunoSEQ multiplex PCR; TCRdb has only the in-frame clones, and not every one. The sample includes roughly 1,000,000 clones, around 78% of them seen just once. The receptor's source is a man between 18 and 35 years old in good health. Some clones in this sample may be carry-over from other donors' samples. The rearrangement joins TRBV7-2 to TRBJ1-1, with D hard to call. The sample comprised memory CD4+ T cells from PBMCs. This sample's subset: CD45RA-negative fraction. The CDR3 DNA is TGTGCCAGCATTTATCACACTGAAGCTTTCTTT. Translating gives CASIYHTEAFF.